The 3 T cell receptor beta chains below come from one sample, sequenced in a study of technical replicates of blood from a few donors. Libraries were prepared by immunoSEQ multiplex PCR; TCRdb keeps only in-frame clonotypes and omits some of them. The sample includes approximately 76,000 clones, about 97% of them seen just once. Sample: T cells isolated from PBMCs. These receptors were taken from a human donor in good health.

This chain joins TRBV14 and TRBJ2-3, with 8 bases matching TRBD2. V dropped 4 bases and J dropped 5; count of bases not matched to a gene: 11. Per germline, CDR1 SGHDN and CDR2 FVKESK. This CDR3 spans 16 amino acids. The CDR3 DNA follows: TGTGCCAGCAGCCTGCGTCGGGGGGGTGGAGTAGATACGCAGTATTTT. It is translated as CASSLRRGGGVDTQYF.

The chain couples TRBV27 to TRBJ2-7, with 8 bases fitting TRBD1. There are 15 residues in the CDR3. CDR1 and CDR2 from the germline V gene are MNHEY and SMNVEV (reference sequence). The V gene end was trimmed by 5 bases and the J gene end by 7 bases; junction bases not matched to a gene: 13. This CDR3 is CASSPIPGQVREQYF. CDR3 sequence (DNA): TGTGCCAGCAGTCCGATACCGGGACAGGTGAGGGAGCAGTACTTC.

The J gene is TRBJ1-4, the V gene TRBV25-1; D ambiguous. Germline CDR1 reads MGHDK; CDR2 reads SYGVNS. V lost 4 bases and J lost 6, with 6 bases in between. The CDR3 extends over 12 amino acids. The CDR3: CASSATYEKLFF. The CDR3 nucleotides read TGTGCCAGCAGTGCCACATATGAAAAACTGTTTTTT.